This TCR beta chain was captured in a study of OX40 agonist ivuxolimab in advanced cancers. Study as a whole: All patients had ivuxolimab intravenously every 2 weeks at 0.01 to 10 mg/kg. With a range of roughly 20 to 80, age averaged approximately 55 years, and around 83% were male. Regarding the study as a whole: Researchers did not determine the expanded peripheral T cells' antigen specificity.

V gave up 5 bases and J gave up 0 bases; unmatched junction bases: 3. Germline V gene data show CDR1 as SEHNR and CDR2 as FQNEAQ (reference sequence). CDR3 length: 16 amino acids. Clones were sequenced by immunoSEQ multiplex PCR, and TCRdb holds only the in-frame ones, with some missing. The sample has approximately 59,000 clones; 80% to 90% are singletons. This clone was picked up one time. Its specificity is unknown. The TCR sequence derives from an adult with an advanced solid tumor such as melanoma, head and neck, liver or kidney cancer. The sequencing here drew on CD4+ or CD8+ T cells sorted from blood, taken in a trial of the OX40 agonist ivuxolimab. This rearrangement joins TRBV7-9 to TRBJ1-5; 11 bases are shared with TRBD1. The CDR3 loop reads CASSPGQGDSNQPQHF. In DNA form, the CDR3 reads TGTGCCAGCAGCCCGGGACAGGGGGATAGCAATCAGCCCCAGCATTTT.